Listed below are T cell receptor beta chains from one sample, sequenced in a study of T cell responses to AZD1222 COVID-19 vaccine. The repertoire was sequenced with immunoSEQ multiplex PCR; TCRdb's copy has only in-frame clones and lacks some. The sample carries 140,000 to 150,000 clones, more than 90% recorded once. This material consisted of peripheral blood, taken on day 0 of AZD1222 vaccination. These receptors came from an adult in good health. CDR3s include the opening cysteine and the closing phenylalanine or tryptophan. D genes are given only for firm matches. A clone size is listed for some rows: how often the clone was seen (once, few, many), or a class if it is expanded.

j_gene | len | v_gene | abundance | d_gene | CDR3nt | CDR3aa
TRBJ2-1 | 15 | TRBV15 | . | TRBD2 | TGTGCCACCAGCAGGGGACTAGCGGGAGCGGGAGAGCAGTTCTTC | CATSRGLAGAGEQFF
TRBJ1-5 | 14 | TRBV4-1 | . | . | TGCGCCAGCAGCCAATTAGGAGGGAATCAGCCCCAGCATTTT | CASSQLGGNQPQHF
TRBJ1-2 | 15 | TRBV3-1/TRBV3-2 | . | TRBD1 | TGTGCCAGCAGCCCCCGGGACAGGAATAACTATGGCTACACCTTC | CASSPRDRNNYGYTF
TRBJ1-5 | 16 | TRBV19 | . | . | TGTGCCAGTACCCTCTCTCCGGGAGGGGGCAATCAGCCCCAGCATTTT | CASTLSPGGGNQPQHF
TRBJ2-1 | 14 | TRBV23-1 | . | . | TGCGCCAGCAGCCCCTGGGGGCAACACAATGAGCAGTTCTTC | CASSPWGQHNEQFF
TRBJ1-1 | 18 | TRBV18 | . | TRBD1 | TGTGCCAGCTCACCATTTGGACAGGGGACGTTCATGAACACTGAAGCTTTCTTT | CASSPFGQGTFMNTEAFF
TRBJ2-3 | 14 | TRBV7-8 | . | . | TGTGCCAGCAGCCCGGACCCCGCCGCAGATACGCAGTATTTT | CASSPDPAADTQYF
TRBJ2-7 | 14 | TRBV21-1 | . | . | TGTGCCAGCAGCAACAAGGGGACAGGGTTGGTGCAGTACTTC | CASSNKGTGLVQYF
TRBJ2-3 | 14 | TRBV6-5 | . | . | TGTGCCAGCCGACGGCAGCATAGCACAGATACGCAGTATTTT | CASRRQHSTDTQYF
TRBJ2-7 | 14 | TRBV9 | . | TRBD2 | TGTGCCAGCAGCGGGACTAGCGGGGCGTACGAGCAGTACTTC | CASSGTSGAYEQYF
TRBJ2-7 | 14 | TRBV28 | . | . | TGTGCCAGCAGCCGAAGGGGATTTGGCTACGAGCAGTACTTC | CASSRRGFGYEQYF
TRBJ1-6 | 13 | TRBV29-1 | . | . | TGCAGCGTTGGGGACGGCCAAAATTCACCCCTCCACTTT | CSVGDGQNSPLHF
TRBJ1-2 | 15 | TRBV9 | . | TRBD1 | TGTGCCAGCAGTCAAGGACAGGGCGTTAACTATGGCTACACCTTC | CASSQGQGVNYGYTF
TRBJ1-1 | 14 | TRBV3-1/TRBV3-2 | . | TRBD1 | TGTGCCAGCAGCCCCCAACAGGGGGCCACTGAAGCTTTCTTT | CASSPQQGATEAFF
TRBJ2-2 | 15 | TRBV19 | . | TRBD2 | TGTGCCAGTAGCCCTGGACTAGAGCCGACCGGGGAGCTGTTTTTT | CASSPGLEPTGELFF
TRBJ1-1 | 14 | TRBV5-1 | . | . | TGCGCCACCAGAGACCGGCCCCAGGAATCTGAAGCTTTCTTT | CATRDRPQESEAFF
TRBJ2-7 | 13 | TRBV19 | once | . | TGTGCCAGTAGTATAGGCCCAGCCTACGAGCAGTACTTC | CASSIGPAYEQYF
TRBJ1-3 | 13 | TRBV12-3/TRBV12-4 | . | . | TGTGCCAGCAGTTCCCAGTTTGGAAACACCATATATTTT | CASSSQFGNTIYF
TRBJ2-1 | 15 | TRBV2 | . | . | TGTGCCATCCTGGGACTCGACTCATCCTACAATGAGCAGTTCTTC | CAILGLDSSYNEQFF
TRBJ2-2 | 16 | TRBV4-1 | . | TRBD2 | TGCGCCAGCAGCCAAAGGACTAGCGGGGTCACCGGGGAGCTGTTTTTT | CASSQRTSGVTGELFF
TRBJ2-7 | 17 | TRBV7-9 | . | . | TGTGCCAGCAGCTCCATAGGGGGGGGACAGATCATCTACGAGCAGTACTTC | CASSSIGGGQIIYEQYF
TRBJ1-2 | 14 | TRBV19 | . | TRBD1 | TGTGCCAGTAGTATGATACAGGGGAGATATGGCTACACCTTC | CASSMIQGRYGYTF
TRBJ1-1 | 14 | TRBV6-5 | . | . | TGTGCCAGCAGTTACAGGGGACCGAACACTGAAGCTTTCTTT | CASSYRGPNTEAFF
TRBJ1-1 | 14 | TRBV18 | . | TRBD1 | TGTGCCAGCTCACCGGGGACAGGTAACACTGAAGCTTTCTTT | CASSPGTGNTEAFF